This entry lists 6 T cell receptor beta chains sequenced from one sample in a study of T cells after yellow fever vaccination. TCRdb itself ran the 5' RACE reads through MiXCR, one entry per CDR3 protein. The sample lists 150,000 to 200,000 distinct CDR3 sequences, around 8.5% occurring once. The sample in question was CD8+ T cells sorted from PBMCs, obtained 45 days after the yellow fever booster vaccination. Receptors were obtained from a man aged 18 to 35 who received the YFV17D yellow fever vaccine.

The chain couples TRBV6-5 to TRBJ1-1; D ambiguous. Germline V gene data show CDR1 as MNHEY and CDR2 as SVGAGI. The CDR3 sequence is 14 residues long. The V end lost 2 bases, the J end lost 4 bases, and 11 bases lay between the germline ends. This CDR3 reads CASSYDFYGTEAFF. CDR3 nucleotides: TGTGCCAGCAGTTACGACTTCTACGGCACTGAAGCTTTCTTT.

This clonotype showed up just a few times. The chain uses TRBV15 and TRBJ1-2, with D maybe TRBD1 (5 bases). The V gene's germline CDR1 is LNHNV and CDR2 YYDKDF (reference sequence). This CDR3 contains 16 residues. V lost 5 bases and J 3 bases, leaving 19 bases between the germline ends. CDR3: CATSPRGRAVDYGYTF. The CDR3 bases are TGTGCCACCAGCCCACGGGGCAGGGCAGTGGACTATGGCTACACCTTC.

The chain combines TRBV4-1 with TRBJ1-6; D may be TRBD1 (5 bases). Trimming pared 0 bases from V and 13 bases from J, leaving 19 bases between. CDR1 is MGHRA and CDR2 is YSYEKL in the germline V gene. The CDR3 sequence is 16 residues long. CDR3 coding DNA: TGCGCCAGCAGCCAAGATACCCAGGGAGGGATTGGGCCCCTCCACTTT. It specifies CASSQDTQGGIGPLHF.

The gene calls are TRBV9 and TRBJ2-1; TRBD2 aligns across 9 bases. CDR3 size: 16 residues. With 3 bases clipped from V and 2 bases from J, the junction kept 6 bases outside the gene matches. Per the germline V gene, CDR1 is SGDLS and CDR2 is YYNGEE. CDR3 DNA sequence: TGTGCCAGCAGCGAGGAGGGCGGGGGGGCCTACAATGAGCAGTTCTTC. Its translation: CASSEEGGGAYNEQFF.

The chain carries TRBV4-1 and TRBJ1-6; TRBD1 matches at 11 bases. CDR3 length: 18 residues. V dropped 4 bases and J dropped 3; count of bases not matched to a gene: 8. Germline assignment: CDR1 MGHRA and CDR2 YSYEKL. CDR3 region: CASSRRDRGIFYNSPLHF. In DNA, the CDR3 is TGCGCCAGCAGCCGCCGGGACAGGGGGATCTTCTATAATTCACCCCTCCACTTT.

This sequence joins TRBV28 and TRBJ1-1; the match to TRBD1 covers 8 bases. The germline V gene has CDR1 MDHEN and CDR2 SYDVKM. With V trimmed by 4 bases and J by 4 bases, 2 bases remained unmatched. CDR3 length equals 13 residues. The CDR3, as DNA: TGTGCCAGCAGTTCTGACAGGGGCACTGAAGCTTTCTTT. It yields the protein CASSSDRGTEAFF.